This is a list of T cell receptor beta chains from one sample in a study of CD4 T cells in relation to SARS-CoV-2 and coronaviruses. The antigens for these receptors are not known. Only in-frame clones appear in the TCRdb table, and some are missing; sequencing was by immunoSEQ multiplex PCR. The sample includes around 25,000 clones, about three quarters seen only once; the top ten take 18%. The sequencing sample was made of CD4+ T cells from PBMCs, cultured in vitro. The receptors stem from a human donor in good health. Both conserved end residues are part of each CDR3. The D gene is left open where the match is weak. Not all rows give a size; the values are once, few, many and, for expanded clones, a class.

TRBV27	TRBJ2-7	TRBD1	-	TGTGCCAGCAGGATACGGGACAGCTCCTACGAGCAGTACTTC	CASRIRDSSYEQYF
TRBV4-2	TRBJ1-1	-	-	TGTGCCAGCAGCCAAGATTTTGCCACAGCATACGACACTGAAGCTTTCTTT	CASSQDFATAYDTEAFF
TRBV29-1	TRBJ1-1	TRBD1	few	TGCAGCGTTGAAGACCTCTCCCCGACAGGGGTTTTGGCTTTCTTT	CSVEDLSPTGVLAFF
TRBV5-4	TRBJ1-1	-	few	TGTGCCAGCAGCTTGACAGCTTCGAACACTGAAGCTTTCTTT	CASSLTASNTEAFF
TRBV9	TRBJ2-3	TRBD2	-	TGTGCCAGCAGCGTTGATAGCGGGAAGGATACGCAGTATTTT	CASSVDSGKDTQYF
TRBV4-1	TRBJ2-1	TRBD2	-	TGCGCCAGCAGCCAAGCTCATTCAGCGGGAGGGCCAAATGAGCAGTTCTTC	CASSQAHSAGGPNEQFF
TRBV5-1	TRBJ2-5	TRBD2	-	TGCGCCAGCAGCTTGGCCTCGTGGGGGGGTCACCAGACCCAGTACTTC	CASSLASWGGHQTQYF
TRBV10-3	TRBJ2-7	-	-	TGTGCCATCAATCATCAGGGGGGTGAGTACGAGCAGTACTTC	CAINHQGGEYEQYF
TRBV9	TRBJ1-3	TRBD1	-	TGTGCCAGCAGTAGGGACAGGGTATTTGGAAACACCATATATTTT	CASSRDRVFGNTIYF
TRBV7-2	TRBJ1-6	-	few	TGTGCCAGCAGCTTATCTGACTCATGGAATTCACCCCTCCACTTT	CASSLSDSWNSPLHF
TRBV12-5	TRBJ2-1	-	-	TGTGCCAGTCGGGGCACGTCCTACAATGAGCAGTTCTTC	CASRGTSYNEQFF
TRBV30	TRBJ2-7	TRBD2	-	TGTGCTGCTTCAGGGCTAGCGGGGGCCTACGAGCAGTACTTC	CAASGLAGAYEQYF
TRBV5-4	TRBJ2-6	-	few	TGTGCCAGCAGCTTGGGTATCCCCCGCTCTGGGGCCAACGTCCTGACTTTC	CASSLGIPRSGANVLTF
TRBV6-5	TRBJ1-6	-	few	TGTGCCAGCAGCCTCCTGGAGAGCTCGAATTCACCCCTCCACTTT	CASSLLESSNSPLHF
TRBV12-3/TRBV12-4	TRBJ2-3	-	-	TGTGCCAGCAGCGTGGATACGCAGTATTTT	CASSVDTQYF
TRBV9	TRBJ1-1	-	-	TGTGCCAGCAGCGTAGGGCAGACCTTGAACACTGAAGCTTTCTTT	CASSVGQTLNTEAFF
TRBV4-3	TRBJ2-3	-	once	TGCGCCAGCAGCCCTGTAGTGGGTAATCCAGATACGCAGTATTTT	CASSPVVGNPDTQYF
TRBV7-8	TRBJ2-7	-	few	TGTGCCAGCAGCACCCGGGACGGCTCCTACGAGCAGTACTTC	CASSTRDGSYEQYF
TRBV2	TRBJ1-1	TRBD1	few	TGTGCCAGCAGTGAAGCCTCAGGGGGGAACACTGAAGCTTTCTTT	CASSEASGGNTEAFF
TRBV5-5	TRBJ2-1	TRBD2	-	TGTGCCAGCAGCTTGGGGACTAGCGGGCCACTCAATGAGCAGTTCTTC	CASSLGTSGPLNEQFF
TRBV2	TRBJ1-6	TRBD1	-	TGTGCCAGCAGGGGGGACAGCCTCTTTTCACCCCTCCACTTT	CASRGDSLFSPLHF
TRBV19	TRBJ1-1	-	few	TGTGCCAGTAGCAGGGCTGGGAACACTGAAGCTTTCTTT	CASSRAGNTEAFF
TRBV7-6	TRBJ2-1	-	-	TGTGCCAGCAGCTCCAGGGGAGCGGACTCCTACAATGAGCAGTTCTTC	CASSSRGADSYNEQFF
TRBV14	TRBJ2-1	-	-	TGTGCCAGCAGCCAAGGTTCGTCCTACAATGAGCAGTTCTTC	CASSQGSSYNEQFF
TRBV19	TRBJ2-7	TRBD1	-	TGTGCCAGTAGCTGGACAGGGGCTTTGGGCGAGCAGTACTTC	CASSWTGALGEQYF
TRBV5-4	TRBJ1-6	-	-	TGTGCCAGCAGCTGGCCCGGTGGCTCACCCCTCCACTTT	CASSWPGGSPLHF
TRBV11-2	TRBJ2-7	TRBD2	-	TGTGCCAGCAGTTCTCCAGGACTAGCGATAGGATACGAGCAGTACTTC	CASSSPGLAIGYEQYF
TRBV2	TRBJ2-7	-	once	TGTGCCAGCAGCGTCGAGGGGGGCTTCTCCTACGAGCAGTACTTC	CASSVEGGFSYEQYF